The entry below describes one T cell receptor beta chain. The authors' processing: Nucleated cell number was recorded as an estimate derived from reference gene primer amplification. Generated by immunoSEQ multiplex PCR, the TCRdb table keeps only in-frame clones and is missing some. V, J and clone size are those of that table, while D and trimming were read from the DNA. The table has some 88,000 clones, roughly 77% seen once. The sample comes from a study of blood T cell repertoires in COVID-19. Study context: Italy, Spain and the United States were the sources of the convalescent and acute COVID-19 samples. In each case, the material was cDNA or gDNA derived from T cells, B-cell-depleted T cells, or PBMCs.

The CDR3 sequence is 16 residues long. V was pared by 9 bases and J by 5 bases, with 14 bases of the junction left unmatched. Germline CDR1 reads SNHLY; CDR2 reads FYNNEI. Sequencing was carried out using peripheral blood. This clonotype was sampled from a human donor in a cohort sampled during active COVID-19. This chain uses TRBV2 with TRBJ2-7; 12 bases map to TRBD1. The CDR3 coding sequence is TGTGCCAGAAGCAAACCCCCGGGACAGGGGGCCCACGAGCAGTACTTC. It codes for CARSKPPGQGAHEQYF.